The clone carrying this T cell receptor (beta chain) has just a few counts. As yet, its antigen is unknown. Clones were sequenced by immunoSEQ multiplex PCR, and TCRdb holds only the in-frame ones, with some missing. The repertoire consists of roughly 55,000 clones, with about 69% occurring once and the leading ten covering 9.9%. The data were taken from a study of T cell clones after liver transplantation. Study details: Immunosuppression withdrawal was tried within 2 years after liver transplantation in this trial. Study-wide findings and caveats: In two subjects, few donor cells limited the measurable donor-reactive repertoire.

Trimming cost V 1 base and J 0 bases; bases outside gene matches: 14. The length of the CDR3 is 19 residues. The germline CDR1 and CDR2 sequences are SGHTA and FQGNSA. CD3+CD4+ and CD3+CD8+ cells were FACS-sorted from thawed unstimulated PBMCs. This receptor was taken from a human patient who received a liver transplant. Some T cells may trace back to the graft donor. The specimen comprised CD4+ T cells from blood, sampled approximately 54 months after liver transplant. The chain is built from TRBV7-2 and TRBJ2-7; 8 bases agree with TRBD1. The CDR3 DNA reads TGTGCCAGCAGCTTAGGTTTATGGGGTACAGGGGGTAGCTCCTACGAGCAGTACTTC. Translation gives CASSLGLWGTGGSSYEQYF. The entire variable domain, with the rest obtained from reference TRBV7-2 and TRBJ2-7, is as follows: GAGVSQSPSNKVTEKGKDVELRCDPISGHTALYWYRQSLGQGLEFLIYFQGNSAPDKSGLPSDRFSAERTGGSVSTLTIQRTQQEDSAVYLCASSLGLWGTGGSSYEQYFGPGTRLTVT.